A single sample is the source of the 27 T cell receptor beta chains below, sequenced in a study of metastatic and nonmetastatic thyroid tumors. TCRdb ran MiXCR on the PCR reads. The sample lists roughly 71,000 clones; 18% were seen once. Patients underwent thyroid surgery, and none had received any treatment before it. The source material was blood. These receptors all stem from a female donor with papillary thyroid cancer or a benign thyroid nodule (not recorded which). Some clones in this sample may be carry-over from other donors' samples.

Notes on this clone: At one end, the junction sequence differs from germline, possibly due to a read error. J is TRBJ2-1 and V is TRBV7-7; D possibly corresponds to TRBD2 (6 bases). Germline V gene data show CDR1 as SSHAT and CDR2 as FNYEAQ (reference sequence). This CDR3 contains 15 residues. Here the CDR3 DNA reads TGTGCTAGCAGCCCGAATAGCGGATCCTACAATGAGCAGTTCTTC. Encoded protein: CASSPNSGSYNEQFF.

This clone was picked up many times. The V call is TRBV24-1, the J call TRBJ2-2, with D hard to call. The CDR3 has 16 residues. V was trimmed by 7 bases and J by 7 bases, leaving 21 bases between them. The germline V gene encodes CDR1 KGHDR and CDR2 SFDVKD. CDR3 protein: CATSYKDPDLDGELFF. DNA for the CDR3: TGTGCCACCAGCTATAAGGACCCCGACCTTGACGGGGAGCTGTTTTTT.

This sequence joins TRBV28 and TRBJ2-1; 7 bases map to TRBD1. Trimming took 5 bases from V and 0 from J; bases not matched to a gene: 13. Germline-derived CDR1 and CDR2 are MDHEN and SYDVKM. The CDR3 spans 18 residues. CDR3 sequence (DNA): TGTGCCAGCAGTAGCTCAGGACAGGATATGAGCTCCTACAATGAGCAGTTCTTC. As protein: CASSSSGQDMSSYNEQFF. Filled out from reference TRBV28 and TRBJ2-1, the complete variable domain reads DVKVTQSSRYLVKRTGEKVFLECVQDMDHENMFWYRQDPGLGLRLIYFSYDVKMKEKGDIPEGYSVSREKKERFSLILESASTNQTSMYLCASSSSGQDMSSYNEQFFGPGTRLTVL.

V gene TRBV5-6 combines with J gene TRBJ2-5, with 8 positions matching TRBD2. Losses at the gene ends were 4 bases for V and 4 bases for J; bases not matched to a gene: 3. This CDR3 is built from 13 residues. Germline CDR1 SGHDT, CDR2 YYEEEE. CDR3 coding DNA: TGTGCCAGCAGCCCCGGGGGGGCAGAGACCCAGTACTTC. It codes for CASSPGGAETQYF.

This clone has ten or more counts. The CDR3: CASSQDERVTSYNEQFF. Here the CDR3 DNA reads TGTGCCAGCAGCCAAGATGAGCGGGTTACCTCCTACAATGAGCAGTTCTTC. V and J are TRBV4-2 and TRBJ2-1, with D possibly matching TRBD2 (6 bases). The CDR3 loop spans 17 amino acids. In germline, CDR1 is LGHNA, CDR2 YNFKEQ. V was cut by 0 bases and J by 0 bases, with 12 bases left in between.

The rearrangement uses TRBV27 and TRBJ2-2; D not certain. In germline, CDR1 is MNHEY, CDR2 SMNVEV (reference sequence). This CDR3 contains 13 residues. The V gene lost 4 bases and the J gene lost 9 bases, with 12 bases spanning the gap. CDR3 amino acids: CASSSQDWRELFF. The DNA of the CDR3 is TGTGCCAGCAGTTCCCAAGACTGGAGGGAGCTGTTTTTT.

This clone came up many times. The CDR3 loop reads CASSLVIKDRGYEQYF. The CDR3 DNA sequence: TGTGCCAGCAGCTTAGTGATAAAGGACAGGGGATACGAGCAGTACTTC. This chain joins TRBV7-8 and TRBJ2-7; 9 positions match TRBD1. The CDR3 contains 16 residues. Germline V gives CDR1 SGHVS, CDR2 FQNEAQ. Germline trimming cut 1 base from V and 4 bases from J; bases unmatched to any gene: 8.

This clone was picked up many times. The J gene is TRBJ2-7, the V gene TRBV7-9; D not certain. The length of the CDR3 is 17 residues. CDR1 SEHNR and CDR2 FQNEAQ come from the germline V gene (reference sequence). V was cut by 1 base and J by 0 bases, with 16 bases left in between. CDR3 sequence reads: CASSLGDWSPSSYEQYF. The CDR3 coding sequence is TGTGCCAGCAGCTTAGGGGATTGGAGCCCAAGCTCCTACGAGCAGTACTTC.

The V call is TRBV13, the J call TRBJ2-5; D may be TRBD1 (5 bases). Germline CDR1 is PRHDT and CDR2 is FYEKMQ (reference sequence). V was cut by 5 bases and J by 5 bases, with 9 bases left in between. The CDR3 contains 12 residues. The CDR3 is CASSDSRETQYF. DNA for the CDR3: TGTGCCAGCAGCGACAGCCGCGAGACCCAGTACTTC. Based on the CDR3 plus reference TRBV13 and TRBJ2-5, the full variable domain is AAGVIQSPRHLIKEKRETATLKCYPIPRHDTVYWYQQGPGQDPQFLISFYEKMQSDKGSIPDRFSAQQFSDYHSELNMSSLELGDSALYFCASSDSRETQYFGPGTRLLVL.

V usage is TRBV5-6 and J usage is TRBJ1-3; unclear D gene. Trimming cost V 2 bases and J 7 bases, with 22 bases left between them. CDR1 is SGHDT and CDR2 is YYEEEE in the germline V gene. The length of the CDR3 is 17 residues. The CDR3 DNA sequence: TGTGCCAGCAGCTTTCGTGGGGAAAACCGGATAAGGAACACCATATATTTT. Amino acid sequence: CASSFRGENRIRNTIYF.

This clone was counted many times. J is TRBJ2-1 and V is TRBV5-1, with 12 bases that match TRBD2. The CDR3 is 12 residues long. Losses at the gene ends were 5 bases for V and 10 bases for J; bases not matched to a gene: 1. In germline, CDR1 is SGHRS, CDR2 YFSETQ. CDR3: CASRLAGGEQFF. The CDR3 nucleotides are TGCGCCAGCAGGCTAGCGGGAGGGGAGCAGTTCTTC.

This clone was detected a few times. The CDR3 reads CASSFGVKPYEQYF. For the CDR3, the DNA is TGTGCCAGCAGTTTTGGGGTCAAGCCCTACGAGCAGTACTTC. The chain joins TRBV27 to TRBJ2-7; no clear D. Per the germline V gene, CDR1 is MNHEY and CDR2 is SMNVEV (reference sequence). The CDR3 runs to 14 residues. With 3 bases removed from V and 2 bases from J, the gap between germline ends came to 11 bases.

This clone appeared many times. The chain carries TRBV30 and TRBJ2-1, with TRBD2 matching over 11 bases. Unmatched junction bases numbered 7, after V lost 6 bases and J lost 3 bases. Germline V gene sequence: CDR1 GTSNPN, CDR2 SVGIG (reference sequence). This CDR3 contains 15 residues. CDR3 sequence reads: CACNLLAGGYNEQFF. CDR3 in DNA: TGTGCCTGCAACCTCCTAGCGGGAGGCTACAATGAGCAGTTCTTC.

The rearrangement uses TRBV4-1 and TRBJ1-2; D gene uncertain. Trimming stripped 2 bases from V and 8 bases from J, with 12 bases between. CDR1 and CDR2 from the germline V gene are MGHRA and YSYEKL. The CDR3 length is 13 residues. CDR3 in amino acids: CASSQLGYRGYTF. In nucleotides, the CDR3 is TGCGCCAGCAGCCAATTGGGGTATAGAGGCTACACCTTC.

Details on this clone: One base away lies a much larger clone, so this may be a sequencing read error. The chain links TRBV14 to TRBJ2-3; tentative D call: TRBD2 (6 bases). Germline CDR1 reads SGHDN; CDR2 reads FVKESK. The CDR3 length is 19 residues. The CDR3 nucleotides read TGTGCCAGCAGCCAAGATCCGGGACTGGGCCGAGCTAGCACATATACGCAGTATTTT. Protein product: CASSQDPGLGRASTYTQYF.

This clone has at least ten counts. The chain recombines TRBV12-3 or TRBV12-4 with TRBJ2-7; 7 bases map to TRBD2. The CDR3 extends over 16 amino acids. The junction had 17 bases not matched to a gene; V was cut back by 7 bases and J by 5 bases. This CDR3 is CASTLHGRRTLHEQYF. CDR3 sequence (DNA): TGTGCCAGCACCCTCCACGGGAGGAGGACTCTCCACGAGCAGTACTTC.

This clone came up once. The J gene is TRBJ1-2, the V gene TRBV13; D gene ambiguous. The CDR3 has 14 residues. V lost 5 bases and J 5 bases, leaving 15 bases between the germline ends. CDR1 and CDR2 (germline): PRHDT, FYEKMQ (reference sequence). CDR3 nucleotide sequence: TGTGCCAGCAGCCAAGGGCACCCATCATATGGCTACACCTTC. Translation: CASSQGHPSYGYTF.

Here the CDR3 DNA reads TGTGCCAGCAGCTCTGGCATAGACAGAGGATATGGCTACACCTTC. It codes for CASSSGIDRGYGYTF. The rearrangement links TRBV11-2 to TRBJ1-2, with a possible D match to TRBD1 (5 bases). The CDR3 runs 15 residues. Trimming pared 4 bases from V and 5 bases from J, leaving 17 bases between. In germline, CDR1 is SGHAT, CDR2 FQNNGV.

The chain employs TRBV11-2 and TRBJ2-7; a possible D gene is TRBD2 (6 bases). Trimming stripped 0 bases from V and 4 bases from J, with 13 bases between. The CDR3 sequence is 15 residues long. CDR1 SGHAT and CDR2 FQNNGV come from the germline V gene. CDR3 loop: CASSLDVGSTYEQYF. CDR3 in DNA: TGTGCCAGCAGCTTAGATGTCGGGAGTACATACGAGCAGTACTTC.

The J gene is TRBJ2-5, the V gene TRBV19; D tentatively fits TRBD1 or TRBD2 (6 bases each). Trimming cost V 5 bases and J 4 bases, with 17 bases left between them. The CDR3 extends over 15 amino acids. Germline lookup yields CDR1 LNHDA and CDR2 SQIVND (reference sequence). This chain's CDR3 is CASSPQEGGRETQYF. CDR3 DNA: TGTGCCAGTAGTCCCCAGGAGGGGGGACGAGAGACCCAGTACTTC.

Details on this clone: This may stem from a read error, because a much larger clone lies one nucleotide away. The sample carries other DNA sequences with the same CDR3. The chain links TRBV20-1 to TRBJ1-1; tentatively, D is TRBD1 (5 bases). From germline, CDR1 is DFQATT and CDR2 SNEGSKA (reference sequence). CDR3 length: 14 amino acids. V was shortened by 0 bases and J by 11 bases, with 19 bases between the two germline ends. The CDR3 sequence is CSARDEVRQGEAFF. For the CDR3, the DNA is TGCAGTGCTAGAGATGAAGTGCGGCAGGGTGAGGCTTTCTTT.

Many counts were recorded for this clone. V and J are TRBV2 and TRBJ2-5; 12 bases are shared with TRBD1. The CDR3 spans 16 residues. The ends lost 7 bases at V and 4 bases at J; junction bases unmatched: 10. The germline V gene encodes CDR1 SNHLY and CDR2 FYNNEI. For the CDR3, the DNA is TGTGCCAGCACTCTGTCCGGGACAGGGGGCTTAGAGACCCAGTACTTC. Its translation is CASTLSGTGGLETQYF.

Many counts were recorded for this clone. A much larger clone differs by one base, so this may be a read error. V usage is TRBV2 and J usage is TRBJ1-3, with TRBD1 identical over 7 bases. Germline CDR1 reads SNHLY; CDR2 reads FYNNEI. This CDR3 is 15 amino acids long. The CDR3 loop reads CASRAGQLSGNTVYF. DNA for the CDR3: TGTGCCAGCAGGGCGGGACAGCTCTCTGGAAACACCGTATATTTT.

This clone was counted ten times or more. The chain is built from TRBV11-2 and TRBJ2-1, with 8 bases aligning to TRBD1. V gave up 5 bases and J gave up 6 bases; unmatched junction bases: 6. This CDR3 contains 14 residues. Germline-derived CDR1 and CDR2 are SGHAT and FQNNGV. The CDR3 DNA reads TGTGCCAGCAGCACAAGACAGGGGTCCAATGAGCAGTTCTTC. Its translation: CASSTRQGSNEQFF.

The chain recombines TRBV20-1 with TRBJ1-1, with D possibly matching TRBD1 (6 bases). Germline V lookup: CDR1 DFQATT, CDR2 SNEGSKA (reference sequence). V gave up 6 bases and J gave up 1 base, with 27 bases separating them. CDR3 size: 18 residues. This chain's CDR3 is CSAKGTYSRLPSNTEAFF. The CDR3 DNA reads TGCAGTGCCAAAGGGACATATAGCCGCTTGCCTTCGAACACTGAAGCTTTCTTT.

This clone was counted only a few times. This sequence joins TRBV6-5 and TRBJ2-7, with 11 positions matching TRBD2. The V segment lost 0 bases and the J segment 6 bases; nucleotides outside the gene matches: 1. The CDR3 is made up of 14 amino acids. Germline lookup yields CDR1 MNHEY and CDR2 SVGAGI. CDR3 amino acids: CASSYSGTSGEQYF. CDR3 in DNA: TGTGCCAGCAGTTACTCGGGGACTAGCGGCGAGCAGTACTTC.

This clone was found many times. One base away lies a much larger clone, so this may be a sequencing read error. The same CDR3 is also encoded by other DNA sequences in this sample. The CDR3 DNA sequence: TGTGCCAGCAGTTTAAACGTAAACACTGAGGCTTTCTTT. Residues: CASSLNVNTEAFF. V is TRBV27 and J is TRBJ1-1; D not certain. The V gene's germline CDR1 is MNHEY and CDR2 SMNVEV (reference sequence). CDR3 length: 13 residues.